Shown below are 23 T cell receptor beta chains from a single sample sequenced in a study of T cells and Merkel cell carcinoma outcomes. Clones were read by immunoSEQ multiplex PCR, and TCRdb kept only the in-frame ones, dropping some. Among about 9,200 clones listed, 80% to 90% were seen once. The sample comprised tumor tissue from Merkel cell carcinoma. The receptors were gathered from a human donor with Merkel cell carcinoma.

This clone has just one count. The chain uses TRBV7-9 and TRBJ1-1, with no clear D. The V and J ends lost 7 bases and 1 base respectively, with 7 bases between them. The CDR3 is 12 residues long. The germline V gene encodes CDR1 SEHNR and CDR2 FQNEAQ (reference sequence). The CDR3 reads CASMSTNTEAFF. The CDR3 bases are TGTGCCAGCATGTCGACGAACACTGAAGCTTTCTTT.

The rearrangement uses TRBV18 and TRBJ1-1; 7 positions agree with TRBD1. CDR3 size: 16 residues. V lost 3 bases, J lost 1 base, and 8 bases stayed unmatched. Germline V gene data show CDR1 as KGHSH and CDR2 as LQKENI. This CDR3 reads CASSPVSQGGNTEAFF. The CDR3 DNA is TGTGCCAGCTCACCGGTCTCTCAGGGGGGGAACACTGAAGCTTTCTTT.

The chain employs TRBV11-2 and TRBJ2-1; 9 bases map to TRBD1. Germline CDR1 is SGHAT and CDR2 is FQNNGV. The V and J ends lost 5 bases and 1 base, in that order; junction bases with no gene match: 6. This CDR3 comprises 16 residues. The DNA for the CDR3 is TGTGCCAGCAGCCCATCAGGGACAGGGTCCTACAATGAGCAGTTCTTC. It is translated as CASSPSGTGSYNEQFF.

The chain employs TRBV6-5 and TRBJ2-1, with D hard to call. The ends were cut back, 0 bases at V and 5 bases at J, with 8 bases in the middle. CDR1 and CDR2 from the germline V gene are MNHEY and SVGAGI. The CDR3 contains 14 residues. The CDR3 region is CASSYSWANNEQFF. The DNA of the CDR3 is TGTGCCAGCAGTTACTCGTGGGCGAACAATGAGCAGTTCTTC.

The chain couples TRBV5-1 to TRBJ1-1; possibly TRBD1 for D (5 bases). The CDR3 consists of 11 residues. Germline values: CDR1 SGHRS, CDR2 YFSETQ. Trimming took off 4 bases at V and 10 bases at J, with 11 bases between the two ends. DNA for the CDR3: TGCGCCAGCAGCGAGGGACCCGGAGCTTTCTTT. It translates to CASSEGPGAFF.

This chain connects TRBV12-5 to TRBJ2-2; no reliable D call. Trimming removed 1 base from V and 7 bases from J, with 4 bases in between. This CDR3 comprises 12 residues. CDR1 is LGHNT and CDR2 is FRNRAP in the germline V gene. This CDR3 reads CASGLGVGELFF. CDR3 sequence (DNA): TGTGCTAGTGGTTTGGGAGTCGGGGAGCTGTTTTTT.

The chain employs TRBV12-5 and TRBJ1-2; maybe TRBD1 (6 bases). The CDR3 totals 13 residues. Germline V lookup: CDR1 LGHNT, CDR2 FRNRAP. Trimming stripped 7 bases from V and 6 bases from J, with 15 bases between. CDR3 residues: CASARGGGDGYTF. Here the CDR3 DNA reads TGTGCTAGTGCCAGGGGAGGAGGGGATGGCTACACCTTC.

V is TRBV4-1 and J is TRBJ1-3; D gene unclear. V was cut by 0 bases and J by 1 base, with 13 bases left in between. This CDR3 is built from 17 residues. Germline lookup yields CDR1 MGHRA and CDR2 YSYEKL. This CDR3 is CASSQDPLRFSGNTIYF. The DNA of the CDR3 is TGCGCCAGCAGCCAAGATCCTTTAAGGTTTTCTGGAAACACCATATATTTT.

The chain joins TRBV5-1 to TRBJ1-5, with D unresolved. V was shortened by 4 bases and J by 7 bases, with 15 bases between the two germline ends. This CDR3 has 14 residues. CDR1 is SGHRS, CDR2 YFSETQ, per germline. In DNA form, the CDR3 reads TGCGCCAGCAGCCTCGAGGCAGGAGGCCAGCCCCAGCATTTT. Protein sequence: CASSLEAGGQPQHF.

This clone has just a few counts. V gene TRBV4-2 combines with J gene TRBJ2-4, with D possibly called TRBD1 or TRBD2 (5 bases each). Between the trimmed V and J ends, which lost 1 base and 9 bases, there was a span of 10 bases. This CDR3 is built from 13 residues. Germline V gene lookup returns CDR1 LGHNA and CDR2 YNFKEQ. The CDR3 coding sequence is TGTGCCAGCAGCCAAGTCGAAGGGACCATTCAGTACTTC. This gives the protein CASSQVEGTIQYF.

CDR3 in amino acids: CSRHSPSEAFF. In DNA, the CDR3 is TGCAGTCGGCACTCCCCCTCTGAAGCTTTCTTT. This chain joins TRBV20-1 and TRBJ1-1, with unresolved D. The CDR3 is made up of 11 amino acids. The germline gives CDR1 DFQATT, CDR2 SNEGSKA (reference sequence). V was clipped by 8 bases and J by 6 bases, with 13 bases between them.

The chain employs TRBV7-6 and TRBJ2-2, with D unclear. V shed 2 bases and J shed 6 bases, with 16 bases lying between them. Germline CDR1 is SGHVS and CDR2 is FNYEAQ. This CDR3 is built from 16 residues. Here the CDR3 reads CASSLSQAGRPGELFF. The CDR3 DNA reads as TGTGCCAGCAGCTTAAGCCAGGCCGGGCGGCCCGGGGAGCTGTTTTTT.

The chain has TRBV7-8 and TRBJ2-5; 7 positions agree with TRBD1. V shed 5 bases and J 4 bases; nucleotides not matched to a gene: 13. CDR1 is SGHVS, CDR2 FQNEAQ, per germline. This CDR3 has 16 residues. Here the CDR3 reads CASSRSAGGIGETQYF. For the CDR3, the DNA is TGTGCCAGCAGCCGGTCGGCAGGGGGAATTGGAGAGACCCAGTACTTC.

CDR3 nucleotides: TGTGCCAGCAGCGCCCGACAGGGGGCAAGGTCTGGAAACACCATATATTTT. It yields the protein CASSARQGARSGNTIYF. This chain links TRBV5-4 with TRBJ1-3; 10 bases match TRBD1. The CDR3 totals 17 residues. Germline CDR1 SGHNT, CDR2 YYREEE (reference sequence). Trimming removed 4 bases from V and 1 base from J; junction bases left unmatched: 8. Together with reference TRBV5-4 and TRBJ1-3, the CDR3 gives the full variable domain: ETGVTQSPTHLIKTRGQQVTLRCSSQSGHNTVSWYQQALGQGPQFIFQYYREEENGRGNFPPRFSGLQFPNYSSELNVNALELDDSALYLCASSARQGARSGNTIYFGEGSWLTVV.

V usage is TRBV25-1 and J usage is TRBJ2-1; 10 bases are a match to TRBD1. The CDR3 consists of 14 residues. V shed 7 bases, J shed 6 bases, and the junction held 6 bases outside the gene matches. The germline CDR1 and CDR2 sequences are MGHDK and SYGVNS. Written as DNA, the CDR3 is TGTGCCAGCAACCGGGACAGGGGAGGCAATGAGCAGTTCTTC. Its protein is CASNRDRGGNEQFF.

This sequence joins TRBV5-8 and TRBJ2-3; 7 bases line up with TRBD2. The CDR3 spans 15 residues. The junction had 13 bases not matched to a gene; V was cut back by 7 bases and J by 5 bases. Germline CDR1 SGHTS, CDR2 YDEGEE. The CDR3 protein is CASANSLAAVDTQYF. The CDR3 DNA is TGTGCCAGCGCAAACTCTCTAGCGGCTGTAGATACGCAGTATTTT. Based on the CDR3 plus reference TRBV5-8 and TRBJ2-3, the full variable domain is EAGVTQSPTHLIKTRGQQATLRCSPISGHTSVYWYQQALGLGLQFLLWYDEGEERNRGNFPPRFSGRQFPNYSSELNVNALELEDSALYLCASANSLAAVDTQYFGPGTRLTVL.

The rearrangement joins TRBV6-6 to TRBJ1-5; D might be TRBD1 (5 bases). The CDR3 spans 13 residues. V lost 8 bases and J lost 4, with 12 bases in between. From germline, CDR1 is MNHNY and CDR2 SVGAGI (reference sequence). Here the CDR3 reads CASRGTVNQPQHF. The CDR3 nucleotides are TGTGCCAGCCGGGGGACTGTTAATCAGCCCCAGCATTTT.

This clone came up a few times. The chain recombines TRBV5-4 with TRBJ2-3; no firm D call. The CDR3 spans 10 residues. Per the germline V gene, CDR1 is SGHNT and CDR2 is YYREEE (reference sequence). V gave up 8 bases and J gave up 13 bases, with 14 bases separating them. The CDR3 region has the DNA TGTGCCAGTGGGCCCGATTCAGAGTATTTT. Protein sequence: CASGPDSEYF.

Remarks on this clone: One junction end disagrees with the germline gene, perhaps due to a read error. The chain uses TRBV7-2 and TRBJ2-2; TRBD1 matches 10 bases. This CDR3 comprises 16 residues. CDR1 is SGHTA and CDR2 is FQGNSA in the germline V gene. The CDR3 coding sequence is TGTGTCAGCAGCGATGGACAGGGGGTTATCAGCGGGGAGCTGTTTTTT. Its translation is CVSSDGQGVISGELFF.

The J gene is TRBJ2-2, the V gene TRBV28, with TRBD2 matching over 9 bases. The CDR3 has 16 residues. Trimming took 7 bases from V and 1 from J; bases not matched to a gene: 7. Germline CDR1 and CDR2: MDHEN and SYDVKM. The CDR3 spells CASTQRGAMNTGELFF. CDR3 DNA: TGTGCCAGCACCCAGCGGGGGGCTATGAACACCGGGGAGCTGTTTTTT.

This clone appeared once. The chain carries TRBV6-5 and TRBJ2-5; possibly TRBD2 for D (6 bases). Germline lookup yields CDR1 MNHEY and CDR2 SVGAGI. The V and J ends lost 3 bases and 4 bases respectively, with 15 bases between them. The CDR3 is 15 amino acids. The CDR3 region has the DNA TGTGCCAGCAGTTATTGGGCGGGGCCCCGAGAGACCCAGTACTTC. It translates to CASSYWAGPRETQYF.

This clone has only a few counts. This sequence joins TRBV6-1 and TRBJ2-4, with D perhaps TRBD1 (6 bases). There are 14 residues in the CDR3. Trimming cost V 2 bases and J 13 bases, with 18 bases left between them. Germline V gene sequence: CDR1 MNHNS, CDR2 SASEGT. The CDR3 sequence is CASSENAWGRFQYF. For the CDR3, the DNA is TGTGCCAGCAGTGAAAATGCCTGGGGGCGATTCCAGTACTTC.

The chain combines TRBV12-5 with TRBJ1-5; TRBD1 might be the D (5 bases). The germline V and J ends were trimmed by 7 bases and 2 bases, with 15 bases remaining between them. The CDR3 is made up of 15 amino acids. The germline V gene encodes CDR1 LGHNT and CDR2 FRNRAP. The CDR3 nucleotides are TGTGCTAGTGCCCGAGGGGTCTTTGGCAATCAGCCCCAGCATTTT. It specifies CASARGVFGNQPQHF.